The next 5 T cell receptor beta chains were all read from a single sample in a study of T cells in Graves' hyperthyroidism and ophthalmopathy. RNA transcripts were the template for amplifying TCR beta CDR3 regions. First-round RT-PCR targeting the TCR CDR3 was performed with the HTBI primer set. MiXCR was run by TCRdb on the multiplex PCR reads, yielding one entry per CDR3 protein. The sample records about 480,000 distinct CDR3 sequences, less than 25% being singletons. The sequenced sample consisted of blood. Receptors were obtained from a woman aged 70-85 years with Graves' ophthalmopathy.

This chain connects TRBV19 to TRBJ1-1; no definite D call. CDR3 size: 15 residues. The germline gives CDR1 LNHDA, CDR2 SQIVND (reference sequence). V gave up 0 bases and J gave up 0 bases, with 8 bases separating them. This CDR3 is CASSIDASLNTEAFF. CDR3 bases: TGTGCCAGTAGTATAGATGCCAGCCTGAACACTGAAGCTTTCTTT.

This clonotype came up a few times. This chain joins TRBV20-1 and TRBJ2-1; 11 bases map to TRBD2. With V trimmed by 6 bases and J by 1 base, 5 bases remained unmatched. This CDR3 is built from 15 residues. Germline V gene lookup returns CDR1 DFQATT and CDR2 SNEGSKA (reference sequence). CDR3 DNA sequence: TGCAGTGCGTCGGGACTAGCGGTATCCTACAATGAGCAGTTCTTC. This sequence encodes CSASGLAVSYNEQFF.

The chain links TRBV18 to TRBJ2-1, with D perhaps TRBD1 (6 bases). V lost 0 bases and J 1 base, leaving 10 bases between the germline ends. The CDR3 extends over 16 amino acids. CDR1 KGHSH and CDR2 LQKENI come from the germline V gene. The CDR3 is CASSPPVQGSYNEQFF. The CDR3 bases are TGTGCCAGCTCACCACCGGTGCAGGGGTCCTACAATGAGCAGTTCTTC.

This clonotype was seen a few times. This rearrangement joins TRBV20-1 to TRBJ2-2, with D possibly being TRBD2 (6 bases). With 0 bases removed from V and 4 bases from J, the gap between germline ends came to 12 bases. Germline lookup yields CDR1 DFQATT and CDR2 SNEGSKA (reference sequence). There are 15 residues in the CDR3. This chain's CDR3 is CSARDGGSVTGELFF. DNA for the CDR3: TGCAGTGCTAGAGATGGAGGGAGTGTCACCGGGGAGCTGTTTTTT.

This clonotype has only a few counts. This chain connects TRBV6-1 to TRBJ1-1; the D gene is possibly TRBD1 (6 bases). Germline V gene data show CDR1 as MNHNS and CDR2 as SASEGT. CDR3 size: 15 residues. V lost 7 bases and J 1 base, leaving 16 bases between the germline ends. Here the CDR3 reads CASTPPRGGNTEAFF. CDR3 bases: TGTGCCAGCACCCCCCCCAGGGGTGGGAACACTGAAGCTTTCTTT.